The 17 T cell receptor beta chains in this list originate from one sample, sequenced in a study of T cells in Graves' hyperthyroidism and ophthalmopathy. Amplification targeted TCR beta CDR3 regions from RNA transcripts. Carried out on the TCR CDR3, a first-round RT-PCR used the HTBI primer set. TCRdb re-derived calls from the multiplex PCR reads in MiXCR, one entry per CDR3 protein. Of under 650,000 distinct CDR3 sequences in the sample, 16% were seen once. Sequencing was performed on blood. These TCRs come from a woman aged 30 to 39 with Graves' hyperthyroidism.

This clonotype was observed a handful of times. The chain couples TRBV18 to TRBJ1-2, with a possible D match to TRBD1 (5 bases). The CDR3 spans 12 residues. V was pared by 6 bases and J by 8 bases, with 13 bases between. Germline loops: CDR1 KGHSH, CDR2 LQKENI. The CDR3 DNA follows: TGTGCCAGCTCCGCCGGGGGGGACGGCTACACCTTC. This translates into CASSAGGDGYTF.

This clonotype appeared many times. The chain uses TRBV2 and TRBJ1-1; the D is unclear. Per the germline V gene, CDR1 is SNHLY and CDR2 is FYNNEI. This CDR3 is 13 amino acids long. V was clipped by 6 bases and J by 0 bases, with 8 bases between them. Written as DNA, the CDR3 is TGTGCCAGCAGAGCAGACGTGAACACTGAAGCTTTCTTT. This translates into CASRADVNTEAFF.

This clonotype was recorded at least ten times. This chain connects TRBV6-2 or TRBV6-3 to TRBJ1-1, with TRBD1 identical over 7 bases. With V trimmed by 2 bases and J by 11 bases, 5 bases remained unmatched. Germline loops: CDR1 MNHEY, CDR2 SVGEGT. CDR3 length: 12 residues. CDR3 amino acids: CASSYSGTVAFF. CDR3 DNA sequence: TGTGCCAGCAGTTACAGCGGGACAGTGGCTTTCTTT.

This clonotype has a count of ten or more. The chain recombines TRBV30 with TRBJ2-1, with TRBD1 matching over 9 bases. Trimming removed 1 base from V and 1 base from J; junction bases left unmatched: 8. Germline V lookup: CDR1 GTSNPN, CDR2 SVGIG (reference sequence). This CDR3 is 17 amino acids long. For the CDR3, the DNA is TGTGCCTGGAGTGGAAAAACAGGGGGCGCATCCTACAATGAGCAGTTCTTC. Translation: CAWSGKTGGASYNEQFF.

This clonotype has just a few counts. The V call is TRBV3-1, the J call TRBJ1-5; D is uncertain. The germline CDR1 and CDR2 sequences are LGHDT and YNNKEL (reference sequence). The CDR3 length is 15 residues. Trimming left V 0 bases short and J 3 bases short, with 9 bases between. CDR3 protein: CASSQERGSNQPQHF. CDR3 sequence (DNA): TGTGCCAGCAGCCAAGAACGAGGGTCCAATCAGCCCCAGCATTTT.

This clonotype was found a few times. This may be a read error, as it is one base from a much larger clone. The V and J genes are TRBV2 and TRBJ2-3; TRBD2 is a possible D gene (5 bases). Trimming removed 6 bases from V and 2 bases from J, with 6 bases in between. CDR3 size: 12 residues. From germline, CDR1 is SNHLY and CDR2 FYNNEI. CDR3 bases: TGTGCCAGCAGCGGGGTCACAGATACGCAGTATTTT. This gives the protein CASSGVTDTQYF.

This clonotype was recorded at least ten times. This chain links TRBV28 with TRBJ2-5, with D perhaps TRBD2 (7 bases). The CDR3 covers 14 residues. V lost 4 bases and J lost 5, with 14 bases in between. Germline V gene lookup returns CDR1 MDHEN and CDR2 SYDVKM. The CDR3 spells CASSSPGGGETQYF. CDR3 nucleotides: TGTGCCAGCAGTTCCCCGGGGGGCGGGGAGACCCAGTACTTC.

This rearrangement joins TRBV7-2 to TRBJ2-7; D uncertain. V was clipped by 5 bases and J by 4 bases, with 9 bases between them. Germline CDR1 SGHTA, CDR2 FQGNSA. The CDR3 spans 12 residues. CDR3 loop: CASSPNQYEQYF. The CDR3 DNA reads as TGTGCCAGCAGCCCGAACCAGTACGAGCAGTACTTC.

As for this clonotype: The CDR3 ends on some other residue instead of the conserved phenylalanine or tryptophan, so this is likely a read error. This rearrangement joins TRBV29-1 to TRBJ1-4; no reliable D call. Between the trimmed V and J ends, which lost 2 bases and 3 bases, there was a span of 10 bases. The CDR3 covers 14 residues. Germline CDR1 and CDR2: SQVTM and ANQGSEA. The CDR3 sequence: CSVELVESNEKLFL. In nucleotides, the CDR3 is TGCAGCGTTGAACTGGTTGAATCTAATGAAAAACTGTTTCTT.

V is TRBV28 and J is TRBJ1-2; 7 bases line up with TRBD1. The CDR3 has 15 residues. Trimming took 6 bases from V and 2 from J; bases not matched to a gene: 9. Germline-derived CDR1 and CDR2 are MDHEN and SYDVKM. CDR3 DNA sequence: TGTGCCAGCAGAACACTGAGGGGGCTGAACTATGGCTACACCTTC. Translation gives CASRTLRGLNYGYTF.

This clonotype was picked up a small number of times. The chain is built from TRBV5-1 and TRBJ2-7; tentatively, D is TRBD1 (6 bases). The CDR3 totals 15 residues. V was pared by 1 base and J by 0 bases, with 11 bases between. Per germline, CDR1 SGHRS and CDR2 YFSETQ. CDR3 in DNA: TGCGCCAGCAGCTTGACCCCGGACAGCTCCTACGAGCAGTACTTC. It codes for CASSLTPDSSYEQYF.

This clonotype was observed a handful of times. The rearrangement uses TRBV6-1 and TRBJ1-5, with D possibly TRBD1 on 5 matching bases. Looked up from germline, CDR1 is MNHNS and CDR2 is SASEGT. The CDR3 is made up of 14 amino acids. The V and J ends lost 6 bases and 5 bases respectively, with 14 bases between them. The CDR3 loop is CASRESGGYQPQHF. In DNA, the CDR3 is TGTGCCAGCAGGGAGTCTGGGGGGTATCAGCCCCAGCATTTT.

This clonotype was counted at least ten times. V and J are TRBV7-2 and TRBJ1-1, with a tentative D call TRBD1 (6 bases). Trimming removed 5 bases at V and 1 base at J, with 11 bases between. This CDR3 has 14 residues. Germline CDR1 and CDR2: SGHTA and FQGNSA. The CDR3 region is CASSPGTRNTEAFF. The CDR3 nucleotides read TGTGCCAGCAGCCCCGGGACAAGGAACACTGAAGCTTTCTTT.

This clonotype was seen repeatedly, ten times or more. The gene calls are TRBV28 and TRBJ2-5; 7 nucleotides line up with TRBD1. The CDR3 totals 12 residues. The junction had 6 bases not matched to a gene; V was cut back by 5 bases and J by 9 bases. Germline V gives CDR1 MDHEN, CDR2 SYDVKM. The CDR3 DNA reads TGTGCCAGCAGTATACAGGGGTTATCCCAGTACTTC. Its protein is CASSIQGLSQYF.

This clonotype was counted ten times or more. CDR3 region: CSVVPGQDTGELFF. For the CDR3, the DNA is TGCAGCGTTGTTCCGGGACAGGACACCGGGGAGCTGTTTTTT. This sequence joins TRBV29-1 and TRBJ2-2; TRBD1 aligns across 8 bases. V was clipped by 4 bases and J by 3 bases; unmatched bases: 4. This CDR3 comprises 14 residues. Germline V lookup: CDR1 SQVTM, CDR2 ANQGSEA.

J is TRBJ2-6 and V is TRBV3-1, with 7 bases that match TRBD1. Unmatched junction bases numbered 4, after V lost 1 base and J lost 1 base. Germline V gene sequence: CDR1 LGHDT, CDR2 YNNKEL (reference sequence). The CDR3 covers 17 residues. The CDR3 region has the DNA TGTGCCAGCAGCCAAGTTAACAGGGGTTCTGGGGCCAACGTCCTGACTTTC. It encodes CASSQVNRGSGANVLTF.

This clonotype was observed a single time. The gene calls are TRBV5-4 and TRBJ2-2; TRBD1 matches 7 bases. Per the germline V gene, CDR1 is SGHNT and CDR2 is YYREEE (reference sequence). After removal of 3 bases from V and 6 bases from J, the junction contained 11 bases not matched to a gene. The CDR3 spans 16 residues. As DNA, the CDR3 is TGTGCCAGCAGCTCGTGGACAGGCCCAACACCCGGGGAGCTGTTTTTT. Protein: CASSSWTGPTPGELFF.